This entry lists 30 T cell receptor beta chains sequenced from one sample in a study of blood T cell repertoires in COVID-19. Libraries were prepared by immunoSEQ multiplex PCR; TCRdb keeps only in-frame clonotypes and omits some of them. The sample contains 150,000 or so clones, over 70% of which appear only once. The source material was PBMCs or T cells enriched from blood (not recorded which). The receptor set was obtained from a man aged 50 or older who had recovered from COVID-19.

J is TRBJ1-3 and V is TRBV7-2; no reliable D call. This CDR3 contains 17 residues. The germline gives CDR1 SGHTA, CDR2 FQGNSA. The ends were cut back, 5 bases at V and 0 bases at J, with 17 bases in the middle. The DNA of the CDR3 is TGTGCCAGCAGCCCAATTCCGATCGGTGACTCTGGAAACACCATATATTTT. This sequence encodes CASSPIPIGDSGNTIYF.

The V call is TRBV29-1, the J call TRBJ1-1; D is possibly TRBD1 (5 bases). The germline V and J ends were trimmed by 7 bases and 0 bases, with 12 bases remaining between them. CDR3 length equals 13 residues. CDR1 is SQVTM and CDR2 is ANQGSEA in the germline V gene. For the CDR3, the DNA is TGCAGCGCGCAGGGCTTCATGAACACTGAAGCTTTCTTT. Its protein is CSAQGFMNTEAFF.

CDR3 in amino acids: CASSPSLQYYEQYF. DNA of the CDR3: TGTGCCAGCAGCCCCTCTCTACAGTACTACGAGCAGTACTTC. This sequence joins TRBV14 and TRBJ2-7; D is unresolved. CDR3 size: 14 residues. Germline lookup yields CDR1 SGHDN and CDR2 FVKESK. The germline V and J ends were trimmed by 4 bases and 3 bases, with 13 bases remaining between them.

J is TRBJ2-2 and V is TRBV19; a weak D match, TRBD2 (5 bases). Trimming shortened V by 6 bases and J by 7 bases, and 9 bases separated the two germline ends. This CDR3 spans 12 amino acids. Germline CDR1 reads LNHDA; CDR2 reads SQIVND (reference sequence). In DNA, the CDR3 is TGTGCCAGTAGGTGGGCGGGCGGGGAGCTGTTTTTT. Translation: CASRWAGGELFF.

The V call is TRBV28, the J call TRBJ1-4; TRBD1 matches at 9 bases. The CDR3 spans 14 residues. The germline V gene encodes CDR1 MDHEN and CDR2 SYDVKM. V shed 7 bases, J shed 7 bases, and the junction held 7 bases outside the gene matches. The CDR3 nucleotides are TGTGCCAGCAAACCGGGGACAGGGATTGAAAAACTGTTTTTT. Its protein is CASKPGTGIEKLFF. The full variable domain, in which reference TRBV28 and TRBJ1-4 provide the parts outside the CDR3, is DVKVTQSSRYLVKRTGEKVFLECVQDMDHENMFWYRQDPGLGLRLIYFSYDVKMKEKGDIPEGYSVSREKKERFSLILESASTNQTSMYLCASKPGTGIEKLFFGSGTQLSVL.

The chain couples TRBV28 to TRBJ2-3, with 9 bases lining up with TRBD2. J lost 3 bases, V lost 4 bases, and 8 bases had no gene match. Germline CDR1 MDHEN, CDR2 SYDVKM. The CDR3 covers 16 residues. CDR3 protein: CASSSPQSGGTDTQYF. Written as DNA, the CDR3 is TGTGCCAGCAGTTCCCCCCAGAGCGGGGGGACAGATACGCAGTATTTT.

The genes are TRBV5-4 and TRBJ2-2; a weak D match, TRBD1 (5 bases). The CDR3 spans 13 residues. With 7 bases removed from V and 4 bases from J, the gap between germline ends came to 11 bases. CDR1 and CDR2 from the germline V gene are SGHNT and YYREEE (reference sequence). CDR3 nucleotide sequence: TGTGCCAGCCGTCAAGGGGCCACCGGGGAGCTGTTTTTT. Residues: CASRQGATGELFF. The variable domain in full, with the rest retrieved from reference TRBV5-4 and TRBJ2-2, is ETGVTQSPTHLIKTRGQQVTLRCSSQSGHNTVSWYQQALGQGPQFIFQYYREEENGRGNFPPRFSGLQFPNYSSELNVNALELDDSALYLCASRQGATGELFFGEGSRLTVL.

The rearrangement uses TRBV7-9 and TRBJ1-5, with D perhaps matching TRBD1 (6 bases). The CDR3 consists of 14 residues. Germline-derived CDR1 and CDR2 are SEHNR and FQNEAQ (reference sequence). The V and J ends lost 2 bases and 3 bases respectively, with 8 bases between them. CDR3 sequence: CASSLSGDNQPQHF. CDR3 DNA sequence: TGTGCCAGCAGCTTATCAGGGGACAATCAGCCCCAGCATTTT.

This CDR3 reads CASNPGVGGYEQYF. As DNA, the CDR3 is TGCGCCAGCAATCCCGGGGTAGGGGGTTACGAGCAGTACTTC. The chain is built from TRBV5-1 and TRBJ2-7; the D gene is possibly TRBD1 (6 bases). This CDR3 comprises 14 residues. Germline V CDR1 and CDR2: SGHRS, YFSETQ. Trimming cost V 6 bases and J 4 bases, with 17 bases left between them.

This clone appeared many times. The rearrangement joins TRBV12-5 to TRBJ1-5, with 8 positions matching TRBD1. V lost 7 bases, J lost 2 bases, and 10 bases stayed unmatched. This CDR3 contains 16 residues. Germline V lookup: CDR1 LGHNT, CDR2 FRNRAP. CDR3 sequence: CASALGQGARNQPQHF. CDR3 coding DNA: TGTGCTAGTGCCCTAGGGCAGGGGGCTCGCAATCAGCCCCAGCATTTT.

The chain couples TRBV30 to TRBJ2-7, with a possible D match to TRBD2 (6 bases). The V gene's germline CDR1 is GTSNPN and CDR2 SVGIG (reference sequence). Trimming removed 5 bases at V and 7 bases at J, with 15 bases between. The length of the CDR3 is 12 residues. The CDR3 DNA sequence: TGTGCCTGGTTCGTGGGGGGAGGAGAGCAGTACTTC. Its protein is CAWFVGGGEQYF. Together with reference TRBV30 and TRBJ2-7, the CDR3 gives the full variable domain: SQTIHQWPATLVQPVGSPLSLECTVEGTSNPNLYWYRQAAGRGLQLLFYSVGIGQISSEVPQNLSASRPQDRQFILSSKKLLLSDSGFYLCAWFVGGGEQYFGPGTRLTVT.

J is TRBJ2-7 and V is TRBV6-5, with 8 bases identical to TRBD1. The CDR3 length is 16 residues. The germline CDR1 and CDR2 sequences are MNHEY and SVGAGI. The trim removed 4 bases at V and 0 bases at J, leaving 8 bases unmatched. CDR3 region: CASSSPTGATSYEQYF. In nucleotides, the CDR3 is TGTGCCAGCAGTTCGCCGACAGGGGCGACCTCCTACGAGCAGTACTTC.

This chain uses TRBV19 with TRBJ2-3, with 13 bases that match TRBD2. Germline V gives CDR1 LNHDA, CDR2 SQIVND (reference sequence). With 5 bases clipped from V and 2 bases from J, the junction kept 7 bases outside the gene matches. This CDR3 comprises 17 residues. The CDR3 DNA reads TGTGCCAGTAGTGAAACGGGACTAGCGGGGCCCACAGATACGCAGTATTTT. Translation gives CASSETGLAGPTDTQYF. The entire variable domain, with the rest obtained from reference TRBV19 and TRBJ2-3, is as follows: DGGITQSPKYLFRKEGQNVTLSCEQNLNHDAMYWYRQDPGQGLRLIYYSQIVNDFQKGDIAEGYSVSREKKESFPLTVTSAQKNPTAFYLCASSETGLAGPTDTQYFGPGTRLTVL.

This rearrangement joins TRBV18 to TRBJ2-1, with D unresolved. Germline values: CDR1 KGHSH, CDR2 LQKENI. This CDR3 is 16 amino acids long. Trimming removed 2 bases at V and 2 bases at J, with 13 bases between. CDR3 sequence reads: CASSPIPQATYNEQFF. The DNA for the CDR3 is TGTGCCAGCTCACCAATCCCCCAGGCCACCTACAATGAGCAGTTCTTC. Drawing the rest from reference TRBV18 and TRBJ2-1, the complete variable domain is NAGVMQNPRHLVRRRGQEARLRCSPMKGHSHVYWYRQLPEEGLKFMVYLQKENIIDESGMPKERFSAEFPKEGPSILRIQQVVRGDSAAYFCASSPIPQATYNEQFFGPGTRLTVL.

The CDR3 loop reads CASSFGVGGYNEQFF. For the CDR3, the DNA is TGTGCCAGCAGCTTTGGAGTGGGGGGGTACAATGAGCAGTTCTTC. V gene TRBV7-6 combines with J gene TRBJ2-1, with TRBD2 matching over 7 bases. The CDR3 is made up of 15 amino acids. With 3 bases clipped from V and 4 bases from J, the junction kept 6 bases outside the gene matches. Germline CDR1 SGHVS, CDR2 FNYEAQ.

J is TRBJ2-1 and V is TRBV7-9; D is possibly TRBD1 (6 bases). This CDR3 is built from 15 residues. V was trimmed by 7 bases and J by 0 bases, leaving 13 bases between them. Germline V gene lookup returns CDR1 SEHNR and CDR2 FQNEAQ (reference sequence). CDR3 DNA sequence: TGTGCCAGCATCCCTCGAGGGGGCTCCTACAATGAGCAGTTCTTC. Protein: CASIPRGGSYNEQFF.

This clone was observed a handful of times. The chain has TRBV6-5 and TRBJ2-7; 8 nucleotides line up with TRBD1. The V gene's germline CDR1 is MNHEY and CDR2 SVGAGI. The V and J ends lost 6 bases and 3 bases, in that order; junction bases with no gene match: 10. CDR3 length: 15 residues. This chain's CDR3 is CASRMGVGQGYEQYF. The CDR3 bases are TGTGCCAGCAGGATGGGGGTTGGACAGGGCTACGAGCAGTACTTC.

The rearrangement links TRBV15 to TRBJ1-1; D gene ambiguous. The CDR3 is 14 amino acids. The germline V gene encodes CDR1 LNHNV and CDR2 YYDKDF (reference sequence). V shed 4 bases and J shed 3 bases, with 12 bases lying between them. In nucleotides, the CDR3 is TGTGCCACCAGCAACTCAGGAACCTACACTGAAGCTTTCTTT. Its protein product is CATSNSGTYTEAFF. Full variable domain (outside the CDR3, taken from reference TRBV15 and TRBJ1-1): DAMVIQNPRYQVTQFGKPVTLSCSQTLNHNVMYWYQQKSSQAPKLLFHYYDKDFNNEADTPDNFQSRRPNTSFCFLDIRSPGLGDTAMYLCATSNSGTYTEAFFGQGTRLTVV.

There are a few counts of this clone. The V and J genes are TRBV30 and TRBJ1-4; D might be TRBD1 (6 bases). This CDR3 spans 13 amino acids. The V end was cut by 0 bases, the J end by 7 bases, with 9 bases between. Looked up from germline, CDR1 is GTSNPN and CDR2 is SVGIG (reference sequence). CDR3: CAWSVQGTEKLFF. The CDR3 nucleotides are TGTGCCTGGAGTGTACAGGGTACTGAAAAACTGTTTTTT.

This chain joins TRBV5-1 and TRBJ1-4; D is uncertain. The germline V and J ends were trimmed by 2 bases and 4 bases, with 12 bases remaining between them. Germline CDR1 SGHRS, CDR2 YFSETQ. The CDR3 extends over 15 amino acids. The CDR3 DNA reads TGCGCCAGCAGCTTAAGGACGGGAAATAATGAAAAACTGTTTTTT. Translated: CASSLRTGNNEKLFF.

The chain is built from TRBV18 and TRBJ2-7; 15 positions agree with TRBD2. V shed 5 bases and J 6 bases; nucleotides not matched to a gene: 5. Germline V gene data show CDR1 as KGHSH and CDR2 as LQKENI. The CDR3 is 15 amino acids. DNA for the CDR3: TGTGCCAGCTCATGGGGGACTAGCGGGAGGAGCGAGCAGTACTTC. Residues: CASSWGTSGRSEQYF.

This clone was detected a few times. CDR3 sequence: CASSEEHTGELFF. For the CDR3, the DNA is TGCGCCAGCAGTGAGGAACACACCGGGGAGCTGTTTTTT. The J gene is TRBJ2-2, the V gene TRBV5-1; D is unclear. Germline V lookup: CDR1 SGHRS, CDR2 YFSETQ. The CDR3 totals 13 residues. The V end was cut by 5 bases, the J end by 3 bases, with 8 bases between.

There are a few counts of this clone. The V call is TRBV16, the J call TRBJ2-5; unclear D gene. Germline V gene data show CDR1 as KGHSY and CDR2 as FQNENV. The CDR3 has 14 residues. The V and J ends lost 1 base and 3 bases respectively, with 9 bases between them. The CDR3 DNA reads as TGTGCCAGCAGCCAATTTTCCACAGAAGAGACCCAGTACTTC. Amino acid sequence: CASSQFSTEETQYF.

This clone is a singleton in its sample. The chain recombines TRBV3-1 (or the pseudogene TRBV3-2) with TRBJ2-2; 7 nucleotides line up with TRBD2. The CDR3 runs 16 residues. Germline V gives CDR1 LGHDT, CDR2 YNNKEL (reference sequence). Trimming removed 2 bases from V and 0 bases from J; junction bases left unmatched: 3. The CDR3, as DNA: TGTGCCAGCAGCCAAATCAGCGGGGCGAACACCGGGGAGCTGTTTTTT. Translating gives CASSQISGANTGELFF.

The V call is TRBV3-1 (or the pseudogene TRBV3-2), the J call TRBJ2-1, with TRBD2 matching over 8 bases. J gave up 9 bases and V 3 bases, and 1 base lay outside the gene matches. Per the germline V gene, CDR1 is LGHDT and CDR2 is YNNKEL (reference sequence). The CDR3 is 12 residues long. The DNA for the CDR3 is TGTGCCAGCAGCCACACTAGCGGTGAGCAGTTCTTC. Translating gives CASSHTSGEQFF.

The chain combines TRBV6-1 with TRBJ2-1; TRBD2 might be the D (5 bases). V lost 1 base to trimming and J lost 5 bases, with 15 bases between them. CDR3 length: 16 amino acids. Germline-derived CDR1 and CDR2 are MNHNS and SASEGT. The CDR3 sequence: CASSEGAGLAHNEQFF. CDR3 nucleotides: TGTGCCAGCAGTGAAGGTGCGGGTCTAGCCCACAATGAGCAGTTCTTC.

This chain connects TRBV5-4 to TRBJ2-2, with 11 bases fitting TRBD2. Germline loops: CDR1 SGHNT, CDR2 YYREEE (reference sequence). The V gene end was trimmed by 4 bases and the J gene end by 6 bases; junction bases not matched to a gene: 14. CDR3 length equals 18 residues. CDR3 DNA: TGTGCCAGCAGCCCTCGGACTAGCGGGCCTATTCGGTCCGGGGAGCTGTTTTTT. It is translated as CASSPRTSGPIRSGELFF. Full variable domain (rest looked up from reference TRBV5-4 and TRBJ2-2): ETGVTQSPTHLIKTRGQQVTLRCSSQSGHNTVSWYQQALGQGPQFIFQYYREEENGRGNFPPRFSGLQFPNYSSELNVNALELDDSALYLCASSPRTSGPIRSGELFFGEGSRLTVL.

The chain carries TRBV12-5 and TRBJ1-1, with D hard to call. This CDR3 has 14 residues. CDR1 and CDR2 (germline): LGHNT, FRNRAP. Trimming took 2 bases from V and 5 from J, leaving 12 bases between them. Written as DNA, the CDR3 is TGTGCTAGTGGTTTGACCCCGGGAGCGACTGAAGCTTTCTTT. As protein: CASGLTPGATEAFF.

In DNA, the CDR3 is TGTGCCTCCGGGGGGATGAACACTGAAGCTTTCTTT. It is translated as CASGGMNTEAFF. This chain connects TRBV30 to TRBJ1-1, with a possible D match to TRBD1 (5 bases). V gave up 7 bases and J gave up 0 bases, with 9 bases separating them. CDR1 and CDR2 from the germline V gene are GTSNPN and SVGIG (reference sequence). The CDR3 contains 12 residues.

The rearrangement joins TRBV29-1 to TRBJ1-1; D remains unclear. The ends were cut back, 0 bases at V and 7 bases at J, with 15 bases in the middle. CDR3 size: 14 residues. Germline CDR1 reads SQVTM; CDR2 reads ANQGSEA. The CDR3 loop is CSVEDSYSGLEAFF. DNA for the CDR3: TGCAGCGTTGAAGATTCTTATTCGGGTCTTGAAGCTTTCTTT.